The 24 T cell receptor beta chains below all came from one sample that was sequenced in a study of blood T cell repertoires in COVID-19. Sequencing was performed with immunoSEQ multiplex PCR; in TCRdb, only in-frame clones are kept and a portion is missing. The sample comprises about 270,000 clones, roughly nine tenths of which are singletons, and roughly 12% rests with the top ten. Specimen: peripheral blood. The receptors were gathered from a woman under 40 with COVID-19, enrolled during active disease.

The chain carries TRBV24-1 and TRBJ2-3; 9 nucleotides line up with TRBD2. The germline V gene encodes CDR1 KGHDR and CDR2 SFDVKD. V lost 4 bases, J lost 3 bases, and 4 bases stayed unmatched. The CDR3 totals 15 residues. CDR3 DNA: TGTGCCACCAGTGACCGCGGGGGGGCGACAGATACGCAGTATTTT. It is translated as CATSDRGGATDTQYF.

The rearrangement uses TRBV15 and TRBJ1-6; D is unclear. The germline gives CDR1 LNHNV, CDR2 YYDKDF (reference sequence). The V and J ends lost 1 base and 8 bases respectively, with 12 bases between them. The length of the CDR3 is 15 residues. CDR3: CATSRVAGGDSPLHF. The CDR3 DNA follows: TGTGCCACCAGCAGAGTGGCAGGCGGGGATTCACCCCTCCACTTT.

Here the CDR3 reads CASSQERDTGELFF. The CDR3, as DNA: TGTGCCAGCAGCCAAGAGAGGGACACCGGGGAGCTGTTTTTT. The chain combines TRBV3-1 (or the pseudogene TRBV3-2) with TRBJ2-2; tentatively, D is TRBD2 (5 bases). The CDR3 covers 14 residues. Trimming took off 0 bases at V and 3 bases at J, with 5 bases between the two ends. The germline CDR1 and CDR2 sequences are LGHDT and YNNKEL (reference sequence).

Worth noting for this clone: Other DNA sequences in this sample translate to the same CDR3. This rearrangement joins TRBV7-9 to TRBJ1-1; D is unresolved. Germline V lookup: CDR1 SEHNR, CDR2 FQNEAQ (reference sequence). This CDR3 has 12 residues. V was trimmed by 3 bases and J by 4 bases, leaving 6 bases between them. CDR3 nucleotides: TGTGCCAGCAGCTTGGGCAGCACTGAAGCTTTCTTT. Translating it yields CASSLGSTEAFF. The full variable domain, with the rest looked up from reference TRBV7-9 and TRBJ1-1, is DTGVSQNPRHKITKRGQNVTFRCDPISEHNRLYWYRQTLGQGPEFLTYFQNEAQLEKSRLLSDRFSAERPKGSFSTLEIQRTEQGDSAMYLCASSLGSTEAFFGQGTRLTVV.

This clone has more than one count but fewer than ten. The chain couples TRBV2 to TRBJ2-3, with 10 bases fitting TRBD2. The CDR3 covers 16 residues. CDR1 is SNHLY and CDR2 is FYNNEI in the germline V gene. The trim removed 6 bases at V and 0 bases at J, leaving 6 bases unmatched. The CDR3 protein is CASRGLLAGSTDTQYF. CDR3 nucleotides: TGTGCCAGCAGGGGCTTACTAGCGGGGAGCACAGATACGCAGTATTTT.

The chain recombines TRBV11-2 with TRBJ2-7, with 10 bases aligning to TRBD1. This CDR3 is built from 16 residues. Germline V lookup: CDR1 SGHAT, CDR2 FQNNGV. V gave up 0 bases and J gave up 6 bases; unmatched junction bases: 8. The CDR3 nucleotides are TGTGCCAGCAGCTTAGAAGGATGGGGGACAGGGGTCGAGCAGTACTTC. The encoded protein is CASSLEGWGTGVEQYF. Supplemented by reference TRBV11-2 and TRBJ2-7, the full variable domain reads EAGVAQSPRYKIIEKRQSVAFWCNPISGHATLYWYQQILGQGPKLLIQFQNNGVVDDSQLPKDRFSAERLKGVDSTLKIQPAKLEDSAVYLCASSLEGWGTGVEQYFGPGTRLTVT.

This chain uses TRBV5-1 with TRBJ1-1; D possibly corresponds to TRBD1 (5 bases). V dropped 4 bases and J dropped 8 bases, with 15 bases sitting between them. Germline loops: CDR1 SGHRS, CDR2 YFSETQ. This CDR3 is 13 amino acids long. The CDR3 reads CASSPGAGREAFF. The DNA for the CDR3 is TGCGCCAGCAGCCCCGGGGCAGGGAGGGAAGCTTTCTTT.

The chain couples TRBV27 to TRBJ2-3, with D maybe TRBD2 (6 bases). CDR3 size: 17 residues. Deletions cut 2 bases from V and 0 bases from J, with 15 bases between. Germline V lookup: CDR1 MNHEY, CDR2 SMNVEV (reference sequence). The chain's CDR3 is CASSLVAGSPSTDTQYF. DNA for the CDR3: TGTGCCAGCAGTTTAGTTGCGGGGAGTCCTAGCACAGATACGCAGTATTTT.

The chain couples TRBV7-8 to TRBJ2-5; 8 bases fit TRBD2. Germline V gene lookup returns CDR1 SGHVS and CDR2 FQNEAQ. This CDR3 spans 13 amino acids. Trimming at V came to 8 bases and at J to 5 bases, leaving 7 bases not matched to a gene. DNA for the CDR3: TGTGCCAGCTGCGGGGGGACTAGGGAGACCCAGTACTTC. It translates to CASCGGTRETQYF.

In its sample, this clone was seen a few times. The chain has TRBV7-9 and TRBJ1-1, with D unresolved. The CDR3 loop spans 14 amino acids. Trimming took off 5 bases at V and 10 bases at J, with 20 bases between the two ends. Germline loops: CDR1 SEHNR, CDR2 FQNEAQ (reference sequence). The CDR3 protein is CASSAYTNLPAAFF. DNA of the CDR3: TGTGCCAGCAGCGCTTACACGAACCTCCCTGCAGCTTTCTTT. Combining the CDR3 with reference TRBV7-9 and TRBJ1-1 gives the whole variable domain DTGVSQNPRHKITKRGQNVTFRCDPISEHNRLYWYRQTLGQGPEFLTYFQNEAQLEKSRLLSDRFSAERPKGSFSTLEIQRTEQGDSAMYLCASSAYTNLPAAFFGQGTRLTVV.

The chain combines TRBV11-2 with TRBJ2-1; possibly TRBD2 for D (7 bases). From germline, CDR1 is SGHAT and CDR2 FQNNGV. This CDR3 contains 15 residues. Trimming took off 8 bases at V and 7 bases at J, with 21 bases between the two ends. The CDR3 loop is CASRRGLLAPNEQFF. The DNA of the CDR3 is TGTGCCAGCCGGCGGGGGCTATTGGCTCCGAATGAGCAGTTCTTC. Using reference TRBV11-2 and TRBJ2-1 for the parts outside the CDR3, the full variable domain is EAGVAQSPRYKIIEKRQSVAFWCNPISGHATLYWYQQILGQGPKLLIQFQNNGVVDDSQLPKDRFSAERLKGVDSTLKIQPAKLEDSAVYLCASRRGLLAPNEQFFGPGTRLTVL.

The J gene is TRBJ1-2, the V gene TRBV7-9; TRBD1 agrees at 8 bases. The CDR3 has 16 residues. The junction had 9 bases not matched to a gene; V was cut back by 1 base and J by 5 bases. Germline CDR1 and CDR2: SEHNR and FQNEAQ (reference sequence). CDR3 amino acids: CASSLVPDREEYGYTF. CDR3 nucleotides: TGTGCCAGCAGCTTAGTTCCGGACAGGGAAGAATATGGCTACACCTTC. Full variable domain (missing parts from reference TRBV7-9 and TRBJ1-2): DTGVSQNPRHKITKRGQNVTFRCDPISEHNRLYWYRQTLGQGPEFLTYFQNEAQLEKSRLLSDRFSAERPKGSFSTLEIQRTEQGDSAMYLCASSLVPDREEYGYTFGSGTRLTVV.

Comment on this clone: Other nucleotide sequences in the sample specify the same CDR3. This chain joins TRBV11-2 and TRBJ2-7; the match to TRBD1 covers 9 bases. The CDR3 loop spans 14 amino acids. V lost 5 bases, J lost 4 bases, and 6 bases stayed unmatched. Per germline, CDR1 SGHAT and CDR2 FQNNGV. The CDR3 sequence is CASSLGQGGYEQYF. Written as DNA, the CDR3 is TGTGCCAGCAGCCTGGGACAGGGAGGGTACGAGCAGTACTTC.

The chain has TRBV5-4 and TRBJ2-1; tentative D call: TRBD2 (5 bases). This CDR3 spans 13 amino acids. CDR1 and CDR2 from the germline V gene are SGHNT and YYREEE (reference sequence). The V and J ends lost 0 bases and 14 bases respectively, with 15 bases between them. The CDR3: CASSLDAGQEKFF. The CDR3 region has the DNA TGTGCCAGCAGCTTGGATGCGGGTCAAGAGAAGTTCTTC. Full variable domain (outside the CDR3, taken from reference TRBV5-4 and TRBJ2-1): ETGVTQSPTHLIKTRGQQVTLRCSSQSGHNTVSWYQQALGQGPQFIFQYYREEENGRGNFPPRFSGLQFPNYSSELNVNALELDDSALYLCASSLDAGQEKFFGPGTRLTVL.

This clone was seen only once. The genes are TRBV9 and TRBJ1-6; a weak D match, TRBD1 (5 bases). V lost 4 bases and J lost 7, with 15 bases in between. CDR1 is SGDLS and CDR2 is YYNGEE in the germline V gene. CDR3 length: 15 residues. The CDR3 DNA sequence: TGTGCCAGCAGCCTCGGGGGAAGGGGAAATTCACCCCTCCACTTT. As protein: CASSLGGRGNSPLHF.

The rearrangement links TRBV30 to TRBJ2-7, with 8 nucleotides matching TRBD1. This CDR3 spans 14 amino acids. Losses at the gene ends were 5 bases for V and 2 bases for J; bases not matched to a gene: 8. CDR1 and CDR2 (germline): GTSNPN, SVGIG (reference sequence). The CDR3 sequence: CAWSTGTGPYEQYF. The CDR3 nucleotides read TGTGCCTGGTCAACCGGGACAGGTCCCTACGAGCAGTACTTC. Together with reference TRBV30 and TRBJ2-7, the CDR3 gives the full variable domain: SQTIHQWPATLVQPVGSPLSLECTVEGTSNPNLYWYRQAAGRGLQLLFYSVGIGQISSEVPQNLSASRPQDRQFILSSKKLLLSDSGFYLCAWSTGTGPYEQYFGPGTRLTVT.

This sequence joins TRBV11-2 and TRBJ1-6; D is uncertain. The CDR3 is 18 amino acids. Germline V gives CDR1 SGHAT, CDR2 FQNNGV. Trimming shortened V by 1 base and J by 2 bases, and 15 bases separated the two germline ends. CDR3 DNA sequence: TGTGCCAGCAGCTTAGTTGACCCGGGGTCGACCTATAATTCACCCCTCCACTTT. This translates into CASSLVDPGSTYNSPLHF.

The CDR3 DNA follows: TGTGCCAGCAGTGTAAGCGGGGGGCCTGACAATGAGCAGTTCTTC. The encoded protein is CASSVSGGPDNEQFF. The V call is TRBV7-2, the J call TRBJ2-1; 9 bases align to TRBD2. V lost 6 bases and J lost 5; bases outside the gene matches: 8. This CDR3 spans 15 amino acids. Per germline, CDR1 SGHTA and CDR2 FQGNSA.

The CDR3 region has the DNA TGCGCCAGCAGCCCCAACACAGATACGCAGTATTTT. This encodes CASSPNTDTQYF. The chain has TRBV10-1 and TRBJ2-3; D ambiguous. Per germline, CDR1 WNHNN and CDR2 SYGVQD (reference sequence). The V end was cut by 6 bases, the J end by 2 bases, with 6 bases between. This CDR3 spans 12 amino acids.

The chain links TRBV18 to TRBJ1-5; TRBD1 is a possible D gene (5 bases). The CDR3 consists of 14 residues. From germline, CDR1 is KGHSH and CDR2 LQKENI. Trimming removed 6 bases at V and 4 bases at J, with 13 bases between. CDR3: CASSRGVPNQPQHF. For the CDR3, the DNA is TGTGCCAGCTCTCGGGGGGTTCCGAATCAGCCCCAGCATTTT.

The chain carries TRBV7-2 and TRBJ2-5, with TRBD2 matching over 9 bases. With V trimmed by 2 bases and J by 2 bases, 3 bases remained unmatched. The CDR3 length is 15 residues. CDR1 SGHTA and CDR2 FQGNSA come from the germline V gene. CDR3 protein: CASSLSGGRQETQYF. In DNA, the CDR3 is TGTGCCAGCAGCTTAAGCGGGGGGCGACAAGAGACCCAGTACTTC.

This clone occurred once. This sequence joins TRBV5-4 and TRBJ2-2; D is uncertain. Germline CDR1 SGHNT, CDR2 YYREEE (reference sequence). The CDR3 loop spans 13 amino acids. The V end lost 5 bases, the J end lost 1 base, and 6 bases lay between the germline ends. In DNA form, the CDR3 reads TGTGCCAGCAGGAGCGAGAACACCGGGGAGCTGTTTTTT. It codes for CASRSENTGELFF.

This chain joins TRBV28 and TRBJ2-7; TRBD2 is a possible D gene (5 bases). V was clipped by 1 base and J by 2 bases, with 9 bases between them. Per germline, CDR1 MDHEN and CDR2 SYDVKM. The CDR3 is made up of 14 amino acids. CDR3 DNA: TGTGCCAGCAGTTTATCTTGGGGAGCCTACGAGCAGTACTTC. Amino acid sequence: CASSLSWGAYEQYF.

This chain links TRBV19 with TRBJ2-5; maybe TRBD1 (5 bases). Germline CDR1 is LNHDA and CDR2 is SQIVND (reference sequence). V shed 3 bases and J shed 4 bases, with 21 bases lying between them. The CDR3 is 17 residues long. This CDR3 is CASSIQYQGIWGETQYF. The CDR3 nucleotides are TGTGCCAGTAGTATTCAATACCAGGGCATTTGGGGAGAGACCCAGTACTTC. Full variable domain (outside the CDR3, taken from reference TRBV19 and TRBJ2-5): DGGITQSPKYLFRKEGQNVTLSCEQNLNHDAMYWYRQDPGQGLRLIYYSQIVNDFQKGDIAEGYSVSREKKESFPLTVTSAQKNPTAFYLCASSIQYQGIWGETQYFGPGTRLLVL.